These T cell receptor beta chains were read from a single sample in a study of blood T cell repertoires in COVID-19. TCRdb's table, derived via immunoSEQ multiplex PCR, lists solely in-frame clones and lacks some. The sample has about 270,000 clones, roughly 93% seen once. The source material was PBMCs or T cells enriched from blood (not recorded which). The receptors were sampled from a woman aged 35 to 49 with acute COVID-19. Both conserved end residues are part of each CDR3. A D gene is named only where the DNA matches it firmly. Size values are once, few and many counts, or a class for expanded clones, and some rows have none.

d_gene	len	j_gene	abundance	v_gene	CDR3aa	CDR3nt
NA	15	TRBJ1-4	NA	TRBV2	CASRIQGATNEKLFF	TGTGCCAGCAGAATACAGGGTGCAACTAATGAAAAACTGTTTTTT
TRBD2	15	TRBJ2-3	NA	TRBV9	CASSQSGGAADTQYF	TGTGCCAGCAGCCAAAGCGGGGGGGCCGCAGATACGCAGTATTTT
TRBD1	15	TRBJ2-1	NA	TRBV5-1	CASSLTGGAGNEQFF	TGCGCCAGCAGCTTGACAGGGGGCGCGGGCAATGAGCAGTTCTTC
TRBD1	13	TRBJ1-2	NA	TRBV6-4	CASSARQGSGYTF	TGTGCCAGCAGTGCCCGACAGGGTTCAGGCTACACCTTC
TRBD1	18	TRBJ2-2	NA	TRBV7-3	CASSPTGGTLWNTGELFF	TGTGCCAGCAGCCCAACAGGGGGGACCCTATGGAACACCGGGGAGCTGTTTTTT
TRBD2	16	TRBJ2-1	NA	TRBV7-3	CASSPSGTRSYNEQFF	TGTGCCAGCAGCCCATCTGGGACTAGGAGTTACAATGAGCAGTTCTTC
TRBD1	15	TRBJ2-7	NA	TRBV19	CASSPTGTGIYEQYF	TGTGCCAGTAGTCCCACCGGGACAGGGATTTACGAGCAGTACTTC
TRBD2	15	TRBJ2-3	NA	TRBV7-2	CASSSWGGSTDTQYF	TGTGCCAGCAGCTCGTGGGGGGGTAGCACAGATACGCAGTATTTT
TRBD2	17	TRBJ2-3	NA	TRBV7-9	CASSILGTSGSTDTQYF	TGTGCCAGCAGCATCCTCGGGACTAGCGGGAGCACAGATACGCAGTATTTT
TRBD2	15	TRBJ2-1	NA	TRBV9	CASSVELAGGNEQFF	TGTGCCAGCAGCGTAGAGCTAGCGGGGGGCAATGAGCAGTTCTTC
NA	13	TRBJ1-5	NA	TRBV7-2	CASSLPSSQPQHF	TGTGCCAGCAGCTTACCCTCCAGTCAGCCCCAGCATTTT
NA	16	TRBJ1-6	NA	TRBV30	CAWSVRGESRSSPLHF	TGTGCCTGGAGTGTACGGGGGGAATCCCGTTCTTCACCCCTCCACTTT
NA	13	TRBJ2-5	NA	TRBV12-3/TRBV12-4	CASSLRIPGTQYF	TGTGCCAGCAGTTTACGGATTCCGGGGACCCAGTACTTC
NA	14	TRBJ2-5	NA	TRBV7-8	CASSLSYYQETQYF	TGTGCCAGCAGCTTATCGTACTACCAAGAGACCCAGTACTTC
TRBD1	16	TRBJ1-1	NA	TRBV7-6	CASSLASRTGNTEAFF	TGTGCCAGCAGCTTAGCCTCTCGGACAGGGAATACTGAAGCTTTCTTT
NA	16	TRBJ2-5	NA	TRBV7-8	CASSLMSASVQETQYF	TGTGCCAGCAGCCTGATGTCGGCTAGCGTGCAAGAGACCCAGTACTTC
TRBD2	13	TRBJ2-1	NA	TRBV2	CASTGLVFDEQFF	TGTGCCAGTACCGGACTAGTGTTCGATGAGCAGTTCTTC
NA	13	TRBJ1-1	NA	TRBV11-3	CASSASGLRVAFF	TGTGCCAGCAGCGCCTCGGGGTTACGGGTAGCTTTCTTT
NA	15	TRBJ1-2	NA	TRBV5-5	CASSLGGQESYGYTF	TGTGCCAGCAGCTTGGGGGGGCAGGAGTCCTATGGCTACACCTTC
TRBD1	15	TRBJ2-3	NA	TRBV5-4	CASSFRTGGTDTQYF	TGTGCCAGCAGCTTCCGGACAGGGGGCACAGATACGCAGTATTTT
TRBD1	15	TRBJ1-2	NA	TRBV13	CASSLRGARSYGYTF	TGTGCCAGCAGCCTCAGGGGGGCTCGGAGCTATGGCTACACCTTC
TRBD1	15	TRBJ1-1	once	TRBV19	CASSPDRAANTEAFF	TGTGCCAGTAGTCCCGACAGGGCAGCGAACACTGAAGCTTTCTTT
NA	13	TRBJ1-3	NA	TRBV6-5	CARVDRTGNTIYF	TGTGCCAGGGTAGACAGGACTGGAAACACCATATATTTT
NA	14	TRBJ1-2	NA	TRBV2	CASRNSRDTFRYTF	TGTGCCAGCAGGAACTCCCGGGACACTTTCCGTTACACCTTC
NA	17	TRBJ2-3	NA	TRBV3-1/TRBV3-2	CASSQGPPKTGIDTQYF	TGTGCCAGCAGCCAAGGGCCTCCTAAGACTGGAATAGATACGCAGTATTTT
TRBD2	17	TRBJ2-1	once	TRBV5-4	CASSSEPQRGGYNEQFF	TGTGCCAGCAGCTCCGAGCCCCAGCGGGGGGGCTACAATGAGCAGTTCTTC
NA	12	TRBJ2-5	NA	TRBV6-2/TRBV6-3	CASSRGKETQYF	TGTGCCAGCAGTCGGGGGAAGGAGACCCAGTACTTC
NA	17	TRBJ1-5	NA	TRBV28	CASSSPGAGGSNQPQHF	TGTGCCAGCAGTTCCCCGGGAGCGGGGGGAAGCAATCAGCCCCAGCATTTT
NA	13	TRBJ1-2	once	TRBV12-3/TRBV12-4	CASSLTGSYGYTF	TGTGCCAGCAGTTTAACAGGATCCTATGGCTACACCTTC
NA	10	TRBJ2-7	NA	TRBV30	CAWGGREQYF	TGTGCCTGGGGGGGCCGGGAGCAGTACTTC
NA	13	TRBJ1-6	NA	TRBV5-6	CASSSTGNSPLHF	TGTGCCAGCAGCTCAACAGGAAATTCACCCCTCCACTTT
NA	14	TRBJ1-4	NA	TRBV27	CASSFGRANEKLFF	TGTGCCAGCAGTTTTGGGCGGGCTAATGAAAAACTGTTTTTT
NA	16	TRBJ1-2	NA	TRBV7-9	CASSQSDGDLYYGYTF	TGTGCCAGCAGCCAATCCGACGGAGACCTTTACTATGGCTACACCTTC
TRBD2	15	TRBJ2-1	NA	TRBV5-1	CASSFRGDSYNEQFF	TGCGCCAGCAGCTTTCGGGGGGACTCCTACAATGAGCAGTTCTTC
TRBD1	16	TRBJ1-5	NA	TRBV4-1	CASSQGIGQGNQPQHF	TGCGCCAGCAGCCAAGGGATAGGACAGGGCAATCAGCCCCAGCATTTT
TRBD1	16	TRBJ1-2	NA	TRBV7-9	CASSLALVDRGLGYTF	TGTGCCAGCAGCTTAGCGCTGGTGGACAGGGGGCTCGGCTACACCTTC
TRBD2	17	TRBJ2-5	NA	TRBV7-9	CASSFGLAGTNQETQYF	TGTGCCAGCAGCTTCGGACTAGCGGGGACGAACCAAGAGACCCAGTACTTC
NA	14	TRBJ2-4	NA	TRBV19	CATPPGLLWYIQYF	TGTGCCACCCCCCCGGGACTTCTATGGTACATTCAGTACTTC
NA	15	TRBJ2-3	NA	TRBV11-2	CASSLGGRLGDTQYF	TGTGCCAGCAGCTTGGGAGGCCGATTGGGAGATACGCAGTATTTT
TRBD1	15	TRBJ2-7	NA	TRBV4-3	CASSHSTGGYYEQYF	TGCGCCAGCAGCCATTCGACAGGGGGCTACTACGAGCAGTACTTC
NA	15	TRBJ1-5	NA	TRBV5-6	CASSLFDRVEVPQHF	TGTGCCAGCAGCTTGTTCGACCGGGTGGAGGTGCCCCAGCATTTT